This TCR beta chain was identified in a study of identifying expanded T cells in peripheral blood. Collection occurred without any documented infections or immune events in donors. This clone was detected once. Antigen specificity is unknown. Study-level points and caveats: Clone count variance between roughly 2-week samples rose with total template count. Over around two and four weeks, about 15 and 19 clones changed, versus 1.2 between replicates.

This CDR3 has 15 amino acids. V gave up 6 bases and J gave up 2 bases, with 16 bases separating them. From germline, CDR1 is WNHNN and CDR2 SYGVQD (reference sequence). Produced via immunoSEQ multiplex PCR; TCRdb's table is partial and in-frame only. The sample has around 100,000 clones, around 88% seen once. Sequencing input: blood. The source of this sequence is a person aged 18-70 years in good health. The rearrangement joins TRBV10-1 to TRBJ1-1; D perhaps matches TRBD1 (6 bases). The CDR3 DNA reads as TGCGCCAGCAGCGAGGGGGGAGACTTAAACACTGAAGCTTTCTTT. It translates to CASSEGGDLNTEAFF.